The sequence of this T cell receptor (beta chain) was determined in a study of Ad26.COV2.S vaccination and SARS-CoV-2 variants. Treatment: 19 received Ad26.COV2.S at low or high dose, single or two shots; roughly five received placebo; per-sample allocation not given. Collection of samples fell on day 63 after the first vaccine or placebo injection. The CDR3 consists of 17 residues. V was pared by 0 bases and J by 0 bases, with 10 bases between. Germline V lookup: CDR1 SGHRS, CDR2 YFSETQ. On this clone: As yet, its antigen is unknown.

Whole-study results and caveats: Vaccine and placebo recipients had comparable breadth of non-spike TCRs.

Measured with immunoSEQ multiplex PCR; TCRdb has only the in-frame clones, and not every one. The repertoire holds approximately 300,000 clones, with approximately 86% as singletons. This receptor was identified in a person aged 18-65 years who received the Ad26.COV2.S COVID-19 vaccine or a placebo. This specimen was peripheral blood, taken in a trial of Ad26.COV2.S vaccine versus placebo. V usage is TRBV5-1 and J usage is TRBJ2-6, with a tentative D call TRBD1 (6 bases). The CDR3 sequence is CASSLGTVASGANVLTF. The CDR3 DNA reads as TGCGCCAGCAGCTTGGGGACAGTAGCCTCTGGGGCCAACGTCCTGACTTTC.